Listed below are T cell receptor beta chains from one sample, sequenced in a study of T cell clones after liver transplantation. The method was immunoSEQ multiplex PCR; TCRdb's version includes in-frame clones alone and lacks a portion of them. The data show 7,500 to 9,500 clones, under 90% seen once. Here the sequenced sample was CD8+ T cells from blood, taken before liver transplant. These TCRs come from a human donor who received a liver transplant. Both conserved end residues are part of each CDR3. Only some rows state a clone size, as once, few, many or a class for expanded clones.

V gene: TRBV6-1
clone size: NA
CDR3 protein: CASSGYRGGGYGYTF

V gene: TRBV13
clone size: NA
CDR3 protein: CASSLGPGQPGEQYF

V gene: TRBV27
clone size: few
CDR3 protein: CASRPGVGNQPQHF

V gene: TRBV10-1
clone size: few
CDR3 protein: CASSESASYGYTF

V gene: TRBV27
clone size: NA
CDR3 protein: CASSPGQGADQPQHF

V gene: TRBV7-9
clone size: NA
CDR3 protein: CASSYGTYEQYF

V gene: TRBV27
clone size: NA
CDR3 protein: CASSLGTGTGYQPQHF

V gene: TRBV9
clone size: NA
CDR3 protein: CASNPAGGVSDTQYF

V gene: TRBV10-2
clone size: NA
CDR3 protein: CASSDDRGYEQYF

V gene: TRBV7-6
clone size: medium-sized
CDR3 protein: CASSSDRGEQYF